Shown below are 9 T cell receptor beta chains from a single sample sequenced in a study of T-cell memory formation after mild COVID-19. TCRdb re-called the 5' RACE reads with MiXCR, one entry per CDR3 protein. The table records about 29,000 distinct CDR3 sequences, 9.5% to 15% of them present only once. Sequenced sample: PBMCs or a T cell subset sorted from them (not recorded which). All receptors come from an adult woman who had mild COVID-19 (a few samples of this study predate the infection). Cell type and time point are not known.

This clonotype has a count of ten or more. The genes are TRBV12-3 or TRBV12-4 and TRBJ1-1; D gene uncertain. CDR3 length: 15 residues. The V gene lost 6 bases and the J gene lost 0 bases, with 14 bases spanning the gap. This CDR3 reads CASRTDGRLNTEAFF. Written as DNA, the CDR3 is TGTGCCAGCAGGACTGACGGGCGGCTGAACACTGAAGCTTTCTTT.

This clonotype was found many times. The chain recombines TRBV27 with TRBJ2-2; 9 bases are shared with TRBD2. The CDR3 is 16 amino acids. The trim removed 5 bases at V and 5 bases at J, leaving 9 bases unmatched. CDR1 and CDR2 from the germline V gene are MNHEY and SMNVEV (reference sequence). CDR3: CASSPLAGASTGELFF. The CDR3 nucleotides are TGTGCCAGCAGTCCATTAGCGGGAGCAAGTACCGGGGAGCTGTTTTTT.

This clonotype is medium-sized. The CDR3 here is CATSRDQAGGPNTGELFF. Written as DNA, the CDR3 is TGTGCCACCAGCAGAGATCAAGCGGGGGGCCCGAACACCGGGGAGCTGTTTTTT. V gene TRBV15 combines with J gene TRBJ2-2, with TRBD2 matching 9 bases. V lost 0 bases, J lost 0 bases, and 5 bases stayed unmatched. The germline gives CDR1 LNHNV, CDR2 YYDKDF (reference sequence). The CDR3 runs 18 residues. Looking up the rest from reference TRBV15 and TRBJ2-2 gives the full variable domain: DAMVIQNPRYQVTQFGKPVTLSCSQTLNHNVMYWYQQKSSQAPKLLFHYYDKDFNNEADTPDNFQSRRPNTSFCFLDIRSPGLGDTAMYLCATSRDQAGGPNTGELFFGEGSRLTVL.

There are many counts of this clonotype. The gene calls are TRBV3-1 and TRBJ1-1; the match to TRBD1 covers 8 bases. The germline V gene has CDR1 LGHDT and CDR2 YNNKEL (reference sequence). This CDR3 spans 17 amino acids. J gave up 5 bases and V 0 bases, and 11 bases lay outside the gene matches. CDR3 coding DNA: TGTGCCAGCAGCCAAGAAAGAAAACCAGGGGGCTTGACTGAAGCTTTCTTT. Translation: CASSQERKPGGLTEAFF.

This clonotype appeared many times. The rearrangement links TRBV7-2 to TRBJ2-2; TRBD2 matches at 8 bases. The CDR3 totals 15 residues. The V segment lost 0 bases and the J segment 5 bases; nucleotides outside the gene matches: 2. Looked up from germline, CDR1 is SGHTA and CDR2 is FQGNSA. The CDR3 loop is CASSLALAETGELFF. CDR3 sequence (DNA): TGTGCCAGCAGCTTAGCACTAGCGGAGACCGGGGAGCTGTTTTTT.

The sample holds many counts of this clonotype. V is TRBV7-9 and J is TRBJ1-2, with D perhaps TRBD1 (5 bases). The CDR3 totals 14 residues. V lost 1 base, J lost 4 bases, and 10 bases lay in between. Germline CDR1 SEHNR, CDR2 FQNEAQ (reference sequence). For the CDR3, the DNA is TGTGCCAGCAGCTTAGTTACCGGGGGCTATGGCTACACCTTC. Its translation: CASSLVTGGYGYTF.

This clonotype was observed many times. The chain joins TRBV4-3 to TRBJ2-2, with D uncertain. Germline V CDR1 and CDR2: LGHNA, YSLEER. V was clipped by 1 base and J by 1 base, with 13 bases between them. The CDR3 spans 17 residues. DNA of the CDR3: TGCGCCAGCAGCCAAGGGACCCGGACCGGGAACACCGGGGAGCTGTTTTTT. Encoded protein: CASSQGTRTGNTGELFF.

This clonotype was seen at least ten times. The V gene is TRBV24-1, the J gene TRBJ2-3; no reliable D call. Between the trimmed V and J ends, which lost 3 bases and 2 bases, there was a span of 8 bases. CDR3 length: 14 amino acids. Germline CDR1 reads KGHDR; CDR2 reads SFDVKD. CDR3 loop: CATSDIWDTDTQYF. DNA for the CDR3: TGTGCCACCAGTGATATATGGGACACAGATACGCAGTATTTT.

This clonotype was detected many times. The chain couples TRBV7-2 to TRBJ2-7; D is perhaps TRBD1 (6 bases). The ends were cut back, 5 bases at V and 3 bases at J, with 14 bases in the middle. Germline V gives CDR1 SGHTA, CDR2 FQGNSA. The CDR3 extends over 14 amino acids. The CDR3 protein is CASSPHGTNYEQYF. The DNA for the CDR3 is TGTGCCAGCAGCCCCCACGGGACAAACTACGAGCAGTACTTC.